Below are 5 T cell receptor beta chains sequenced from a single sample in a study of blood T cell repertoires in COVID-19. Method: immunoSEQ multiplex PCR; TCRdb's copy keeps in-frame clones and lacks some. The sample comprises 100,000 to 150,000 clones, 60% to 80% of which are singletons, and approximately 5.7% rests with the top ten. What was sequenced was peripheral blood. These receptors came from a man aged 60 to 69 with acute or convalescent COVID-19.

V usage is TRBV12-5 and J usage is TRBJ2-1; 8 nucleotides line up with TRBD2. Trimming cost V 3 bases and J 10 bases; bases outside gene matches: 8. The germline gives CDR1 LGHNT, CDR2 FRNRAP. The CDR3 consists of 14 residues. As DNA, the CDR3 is TGTGCTAGTGGTTTTCGAGCGGGAGCAGAGGAGCAGTTCTTC. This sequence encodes CASGFRAGAEEQFF.

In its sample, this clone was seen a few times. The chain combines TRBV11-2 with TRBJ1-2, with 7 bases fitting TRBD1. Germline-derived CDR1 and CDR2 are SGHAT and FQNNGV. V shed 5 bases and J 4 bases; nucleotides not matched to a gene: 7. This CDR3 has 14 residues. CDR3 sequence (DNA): TGTGCCAGCAGCCCCAACAGGGGCTCCTATGGCTACACCTTC. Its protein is CASSPNRGSYGYTF. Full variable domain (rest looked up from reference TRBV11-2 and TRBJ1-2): EAGVAQSPRYKIIEKRQSVAFWCNPISGHATLYWYQQILGQGPKLLIQFQNNGVVDDSQLPKDRFSAERLKGVDSTLKIQPAKLEDSAVYLCASSPNRGSYGYTFGSGTRLTVV.

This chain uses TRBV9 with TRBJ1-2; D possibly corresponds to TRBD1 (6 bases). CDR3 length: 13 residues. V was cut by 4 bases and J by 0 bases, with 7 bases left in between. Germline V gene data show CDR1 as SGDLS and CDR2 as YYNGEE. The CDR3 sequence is CASSRDTNYGYTF. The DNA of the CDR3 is TGTGCCAGCAGCAGGGACACTAACTATGGCTACACCTTC.

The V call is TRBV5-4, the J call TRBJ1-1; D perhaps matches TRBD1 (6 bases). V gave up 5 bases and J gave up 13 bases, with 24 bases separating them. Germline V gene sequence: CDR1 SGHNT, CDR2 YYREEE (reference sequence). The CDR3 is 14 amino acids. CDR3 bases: TGTGCCAGCAGTTTAAAACCACCGGGACACGAGATTTTCTTT. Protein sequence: CASSLKPPGHEIFF.

CDR3: CASSLIQGNQPQHF. The CDR3 coding sequence is TGTGCCAGCAGCTTGATACAGGGGAATCAGCCCCAGCATTTT. V gene TRBV5-6 combines with J gene TRBJ1-5, with TRBD1 identical over 7 bases. The CDR3 has 14 amino acids. V shed 1 base, J shed 4 bases, and the junction held 2 bases outside the gene matches. CDR1 is SGHDT, CDR2 YYEEEE, per germline.